The subject of this entry is one TCR beta chain. Its matching antigen is unknown. With the Oncomine TCR Beta short-read assay, DNA from cultured CD4+ T cells was sequenced. TCRdb fed the PCR reads into MiXCR, producing one record per CDR3 protein. This table holds 14,000 or so distinct CDR3 sequences, roughly 29% found once. Stated treatment: approximately 9-day PBMC culture with coronavirus spike peptide pools or control peptides (ViraFEST assay). Each well received 2 million or so PBMCs, cultured with about 11 IU/ml IL-2 and 10 ug/ml peptide pools. The V end was cut by 5 bases, the J end by 4 bases, with 14 bases between. The CDR3 has 14 residues. The germline V gene encodes CDR1 LNHDA and CDR2 SQIVND (reference sequence). The data derive from a study of vaccination and CD4 T cells after COVID-19.

The sequencing sample was made of cultured CD4+ T cells from blood. This chain links TRBV19 with TRBJ1-2, with a weak D call TRBD1 (6 bases). The TCR sequence derives from a human donor with COVID-19. The CDR3 nucleotides read TGTGCCAGTAGTGCCGGGGCCAGGGGCTATGGCTACACCTTC. It translates to CASSAGARGYGYTF.